This TCR beta chain was recovered during a study of control samples from healthy donors and cancer patients. This clone has a single count. Data came from immunoSEQ multiplex PCR; TCRdb stores just in-frame clones and leaves some out. The sample yields about 200,000 clones, roughly nine tenths seen once. This CDR3 spans 17 amino acids. The junction had 10 bases not matched to a gene; V was cut back by 4 bases and J by 0 bases. CDR1 and CDR2 (germline): SGHDT, YYEEEE. Input material: blood. The V and J genes are TRBV5-6 and TRBJ2-1, with TRBD2 matching over 7 bases. The receptor was derived from a man under 40 in good health. Here the CDR3 DNA reads TGTGCCAGCAGCCCCCTGGGGGGGATAAGCTCCTACAATGAGCAGTTCTTC. Amino acids: CASSPLGGISSYNEQFF.